These 21 T cell receptor beta chains originate from one sample sequenced in a study of technical replicates of blood from several donors. TCRdb's copy holds only in-frame clones and misses some; the assay was immunoSEQ multiplex PCR. Altogether some 87,000 clones are present, 85% to 95% being singletons, with the ten largest covering about 0.37%. The sample taken for sequencing was T cells isolated from PBMCs. The source is a human donor in good health.

The chain couples TRBV7-3 to TRBJ2-1; 12 bases match TRBD2. Germline V gene sequence: CDR1 SGHTA, CDR2 FQGTGA. V dropped 5 bases and J dropped 2; count of bases not matched to a gene: 1. The CDR3 spans 15 residues. CDR3 residues: CASSRLAGAYNEQFF. CDR3 coding DNA: TGTGCCAGCAGCCGACTAGCGGGAGCCTACAATGAGCAGTTCTTC.

The chain recombines TRBV7-2 with TRBJ1-1, with 7 bases that match TRBD1. CDR1 SGHTA and CDR2 FQGNSA come from the germline V gene. The CDR3 sequence is 14 residues long. J gave up 3 bases and V 4 bases, and 5 bases lay outside the gene matches. For the CDR3, the DNA is TGTGCCAGCAGCTACAGGGGAAGCGACACTGAAGCTTTCTTT. This sequence encodes CASSYRGSDTEAFF.

The V gene is TRBV5-4, the J gene TRBJ2-7; 13 bases align to TRBD2. CDR3 length: 15 residues. With 3 bases clipped from V and 2 bases from J, the junction kept 2 bases outside the gene matches. CDR1 and CDR2 from the germline V gene are SGHNT and YYREEE (reference sequence). The CDR3 is CASSWGLAGTYEQYF. The DNA for the CDR3 is TGTGCCAGCAGCTGGGGACTAGCGGGAACCTACGAGCAGTACTTC. The full variable domain, rest sourced from reference TRBV5-4 and TRBJ2-7, is ETGVTQSPTHLIKTRGQQVTLRCSSQSGHNTVSWYQQALGQGPQFIFQYYREEENGRGNFPPRFSGLQFPNYSSELNVNALELDDSALYLCASSWGLAGTYEQYFGPGTRLTVT.

This clone appeared once. The CDR3 DNA follows: TGTGCCACCAGCACGGGCTACGAGCAGTACTTC. The encoded protein is CATSTGYEQYF. The chain employs TRBV15 and TRBJ2-7; D is undetermined. The germline V and J ends were trimmed by 4 bases and 3 bases, with 4 bases remaining between them. Looked up from germline, CDR1 is LNHNV and CDR2 is YYDKDF (reference sequence). The CDR3 runs to 11 residues.

J is TRBJ2-7 and V is TRBV7-2, with TRBD2 matching over 10 bases. The CDR3 has 16 residues. Germline lookup yields CDR1 SGHTA and CDR2 FQGNSA. V gave up 5 bases and J gave up 9 bases; unmatched junction bases: 16. The DNA for the CDR3 is TGTGCCAGCAGCCCCACCTCAGCGGGAGGGTTCTTCGTGCAGTACTTC. Amino acids: CASSPTSAGGFFVQYF.

This clone showed up just once. The rearrangement joins TRBV29-1 to TRBJ2-2, with 8 nucleotides matching TRBD1. The germline gives CDR1 SQVTM, CDR2 ANQGSEA. The CDR3 totals 13 residues. Trimming cost V 4 bases and J 5 bases; bases outside gene matches: 3. DNA for the CDR3: TGCAGCGTTGGGACAGGGTGGACCGGGGAGCTGTTTTTT. It yields the protein CSVGTGWTGELFF.

The chain combines TRBV6-1 with TRBJ2-1; TRBD2 matches at 13 bases. V shed 3 bases and J 9 bases; nucleotides not matched to a gene: 5. The germline V gene encodes CDR1 MNHNS and CDR2 SASEGT. The CDR3 has 15 amino acids. The DNA for the CDR3 is TGTGCCAGCAGTGACGGGACTAGCGGGATCGGTGAGCAGTTCTTC. This gives the protein CASSDGTSGIGEQFF.

The rearrangement joins TRBV7-8 to TRBJ2-1; 15 bases align to TRBD2. This CDR3 is built from 13 residues. The germline V gene encodes CDR1 SGHVS and CDR2 FQNEAQ. With V trimmed by 5 bases and J by 13 bases, 3 bases remained unmatched. The CDR3 nucleotides are TGTGCCAGCAGCACGGGACTAGCGGGAGGTCAGTTCTTC. Amino acid sequence: CASSTGLAGGQFF.

This chain uses TRBV28 with TRBJ1-5; 11 bases agree with TRBD1. The CDR3 sequence is 14 residues long. With 6 bases clipped from V and 6 bases from J, the junction kept 4 bases outside the gene matches. Germline assignment: CDR1 MDHEN and CDR2 SYDVKM. CDR3 coding DNA: TGTGCCAGCAGCCTGGGGACAGGGGGTCAGCCCCAGCATTTT. As protein: CASSLGTGGQPQHF.

The J gene is TRBJ2-1, the V gene TRBV4-2, with D possibly TRBD2 on 5 matching bases. Germline values: CDR1 LGHNA, CDR2 YNFKEQ. This CDR3 is built from 14 residues. Trimming left V 4 bases short and J 8 bases short, with 15 bases between. This chain's CDR3 is CASSRIASADEQFF. Here the CDR3 DNA reads TGTGCCAGCAGCCGGATAGCGAGTGCCGATGAGCAGTTCTTC.

The chain is built from TRBV19 and TRBJ2-2, with 14 bases identical to TRBD2. CDR3 size: 18 residues. The J segment lost 6 bases and the V segment lost 6 bases, leaving 12 bases of the junction unmatched. Germline-derived CDR1 and CDR2 are LNHDA and SQIVND (reference sequence). The CDR3 sequence is CASRFGTSGSHLSGELFF. The CDR3 DNA follows: TGTGCCAGTAGATTTGGGACTAGCGGGAGCCATCTATCCGGGGAGCTGTTTTTT.

This chain links TRBV18 with TRBJ2-7, with 12 bases identical to TRBD1. Germline V lookup: CDR1 KGHSH, CDR2 LQKENI. Germline trimming cut 5 bases from V and 5 bases from J; bases unmatched to any gene: 4. This CDR3 spans 14 amino acids. CDR3 DNA: TGTGCCAGCTCAAGGGGACAGGGGGCGCACGAGCAGTACTTC. Translated, it gives CASSRGQGAHEQYF.

This clone has only one observation. V usage is TRBV7-2 and J usage is TRBJ2-3, with D perhaps TRBD2 (6 bases). The ends were cut back, 1 base at V and 1 base at J, with 9 bases in the middle. The CDR3 totals 15 residues. Germline CDR1 and CDR2: SGHTA and FQGNSA. CDR3 in amino acids: CASSLVASGTDTQYF. The CDR3 DNA is TGTGCCAGCAGCTTAGTTGCTAGCGGCACAGATACGCAGTATTTT.

The genes are TRBV7-9 and TRBJ2-5; tentative D call: TRBD1 (5 bases). The CDR3 has 13 amino acids. The V end lost 3 bases, the J end lost 5 bases, and 10 bases lay between the germline ends. Germline CDR1 is SEHNR and CDR2 is FQNEAQ (reference sequence). CDR3 region: CASSFLGLETQYF. The CDR3, as DNA: TGTGCCAGCAGCTTTCTGGGGCTGGAGACCCAGTACTTC.

This sequence joins TRBV9 and TRBJ2-1, with a possible D match to TRBD2 (6 bases). CDR1 and CDR2 (germline): SGDLS, YYNGEE. The CDR3 is 15 residues long. V shed 5 bases and J shed 5 bases, with 17 bases lying between them. Here the CDR3 reads CASSATGTVNNEQFF. For the CDR3, the DNA is TGTGCCAGCAGTGCAACCGGGACTGTCAACAATGAGCAGTTCTTC.

J is TRBJ1-1 and V is TRBV30; D remains unclear. The CDR3 is made up of 13 amino acids. V was trimmed by 1 base and J by 1 base, leaving 7 bases between them. Germline V gene data show CDR1 as GTSNPN and CDR2 as SVGIG (reference sequence). The DNA for the CDR3 is TGTGCCTGGAGTGAACTTGGGAACACTGAAGCTTTCTTT. Its translation is CAWSELGNTEAFF.

CDR3 coding DNA: TGTGCCAGCAGCTTAATGACTACGGAGAAAGAGACCCAGTACTTC. Protein sequence: CASSLMTTEKETQYF. This rearrangement joins TRBV7-2 to TRBJ2-5; perhaps TRBD2 as D (5 bases). Trimming left V 2 bases short and J 3 bases short, with 13 bases between. This CDR3 comprises 15 residues. Germline CDR1 is SGHTA and CDR2 is FQGNSA.

The chain has TRBV30 and TRBJ1-4; no clear D. Germline V gives CDR1 GTSNPN, CDR2 SVGIG (reference sequence). The germline V and J ends were trimmed by 0 bases and 4 bases, with 6 bases remaining between them. CDR3 length equals 13 residues. This CDR3 reads CAWSVSVNEKLFF. CDR3 nucleotide sequence: TGTGCCTGGAGTGTATCCGTTAATGAAAAACTGTTTTTT.

The chain combines TRBV7-3 with TRBJ2-3; D unresolved. The V end lost 4 bases, the J end lost 3 bases, and 2 bases lay between the germline ends. This CDR3 is built from 11 residues. The germline CDR1 and CDR2 sequences are SGHTA and FQGTGA. For the CDR3, the DNA is TGTGCCAGCAGCTCTACAGATACGCAGTATTTT. Residues: CASSSTDTQYF.

The rearrangement links TRBV18 to TRBJ1-2, with D perhaps TRBD1 (6 bases). With 5 bases removed from V and 6 bases from J, the gap between germline ends came to 16 bases. This CDR3 has 14 residues. Per the germline V gene, CDR1 is KGHSH and CDR2 is LQKENI. CDR3 protein: CASSSTGRVDGYTF. The CDR3 DNA is TGTGCCAGCTCATCAACAGGGCGGGTAGATGGCTACACCTTC.

This clone was counted only a few times. V is TRBV29-1 and J is TRBJ1-1, with 8 bases matching TRBD1. From germline, CDR1 is SQVTM and CDR2 ANQGSEA. The CDR3 runs 12 residues. Losses at the gene ends were 7 bases for V and 3 bases for J; bases not matched to a gene: 4. CDR3 loop: CSGGQGDTEAFF. As DNA, the CDR3 is TGCAGCGGTGGACAGGGTGACACTGAAGCTTTCTTT.